This TCR beta chain was recorded in a study of control samples from healthy donors and cancer patients. This CDR3 spans 12 amino acids. In germline, CDR1 is SNHLY, CDR2 FYNNEI. Trimming took off 1 base at V and 6 bases at J, with 4 bases between the two ends. Generated by immunoSEQ multiplex PCR, the TCRdb table keeps only in-frame clones and is missing some. The sample consists of around 190,000 clones, approximately 94% of them appearing once. Sequencing was carried out using blood. The receptor was derived from a man aged 25-40 years in good health. The V call is TRBV2, the J call TRBJ1-5; D is ambiguous. The DNA of the CDR3 is TGTGCCAGCAGTGAAGGAGGTCAGCCCCAGCATTTT. This codes for CASSEGGQPQHF.